Shown below are 2 T cell receptor beta chains from a single sample sequenced in a study of T cells in Graves' hyperthyroidism and ophthalmopathy. RNA transcripts yielded amplified TCR beta CDR3 regions. The TCR CDR3 was amplified in a first-round RT-PCR using the HTBI primer set. One entry per CDR3 protein, called by TCRdb with MiXCR from the multiplex PCR reads. The repertoire holds hundreds of thousands of distinct CDR3 sequences, with around 39% as singletons. Sequencing input: blood. These receptors came from a man between 18 and 35 years old with Graves' hyperthyroidism.

The CDR3, as DNA: TGTGCCAGCAGCGCCGTGGGGGGGACTAATGAAAAACTGTTTTTT. It encodes CASSAVGGTNEKLFF. The V and J genes are TRBV5-5 and TRBJ1-4; possible D gene TRBD1, 5 bases. The V gene lost 4 bases and the J gene lost 2 bases, with 12 bases spanning the gap. CDR3 size: 15 residues. The germline gives CDR1 SGHKS, CDR2 YYEKEE (reference sequence).

Concerning this clonotype itself: The junction departs from the called germline gene at one end, perhaps through a read error. The chain employs TRBV10-3 and TRBJ1-1, with D uncertain. The CDR3 runs 14 residues. Germline CDR1 ENHRY, CDR2 SYGVKD. The CDR3: CASSLLRYNTEAFF. The CDR3 bases are TGTGCCAGCAGTTTATTACGATATAACACTGAAGCTTTCTTT.